These T cell receptor beta chains were read from a single sample in a study of CD8 T cells in ankylosing spondylitis. TCRdb re-analysed the 5' RACE reads in MiXCR, keeping a single row per CDR3 protein. Among around 130,000 distinct CDR3 sequences listed, roughly 6.6% were seen once. The sample taken for sequencing was blood, either unsorted or a sorted T cell fraction (not recorded which). The receptors derive from a male donor with ankylosing spondylitis or in good health (not recorded which). The CDR3 runs from the conserved cysteine through the conserved F or W. D genes are given only for firm matches. Some rows mark clone size as missing; the rest say once, few, many or name a class of expanded clone.

>11|-|TRBV20-1|many|TRBJ2-7
CSARVAFEQYF
TGCAGTGCTAGAGTCGCATTCGAGCAGTACTTC
>16|TRBD1|TRBV5-1|many|TRBJ1-6
CASRHSGTGERSPLHF
TGCGCCAGCAGACATTCCGGGACAGGGGAGCGTTCACCCCTCCACTTT
>14|-|TRBV24-1|many|TRBJ1-2
CATSDSSARHGYTF
TGTGCCACCAGTGATTCTTCGGCCCGTCATGGCTACACCTTC
>15|TRBD2|TRBV2|many|TRBJ2-4
CASTAREGGKNIQYF
TGTGCCAGCACGGCCCGGGAGGGAGGCAAAAACATTCAGTACTTC
>15|TRBD2|TRBV9|many|TRBJ2-7
CASSVSGGASYEQYF
TGTGCCAGCAGCGTTAGCGGGGGGGCGTCCTACGAGCAGTACTTC
>14|-|TRBV4-2|many|TRBJ2-3
CASSQVSGTDTQYF
TGTGCCAGCAGCCAAGTTTCGGGCACAGATACGCAGTATTTT
>13|-|TRBV5-1|many|TRBJ2-7
CASSFPGVGEQYF
TGCGCCAGCAGCTTCCCGGGAGTGGGCGAGCAGTACTTC
>16|-|TRBV5-1|many|TRBJ2-1
CASSGSGTPSVNEQFF
TGCGCCAGCAGCGGTTCCGGGACGCCGTCCGTCAATGAGCAGTTCTTC
>15|TRBD1|TRBV18|-|TRBJ1-2
CASSPWDSTNYGYTF
TGTGCCAGCTCACCCTGGGACAGTACTAACTATGGCTACACCTTC
>16|TRBD1|TRBV7-9|many|TRBJ2-3
CASSYPGQGGTDTQYF
TGTGCCAGCAGCTACCCGGGACAGGGCGGCACAGATACGCAGTATTTT
>12|-|TRBV5-1|many|TRBJ1-2
CASSLDSYGYTF
TGCGCCAGCAGCTTGGACAGCTATGGCTACACCTTC
>17|TRBD2|TRBV10-3|many|TRBJ2-7
CAISGSTTSGGTYEQYF
TGTGCCATCAGTGGGTCAACCACTAGCGGGGGGACCTACGAGCAGTACTTC
>14|-|TRBV12-3/TRBV12-4|many|TRBJ1-6
CASTFGTVGSPLHF
TGTGCCAGCACTTTCGGCACGGTGGGGTCACCCCTCCACTTT
>15|TRBD2|TRBV9|many|TRBJ2-7
CASSVIGTSVDEQYF
TGTGCCAGCAGCGTAATTGGGACTAGTGTTGACGAGCAGTACTTC
>16|-|TRBV5-1|many|TRBJ1-5
CASSLDGGVGNQPQHF
TGCGCCAGCAGCTTGGATGGGGGAGTCGGCAATCAGCCCCAGCATTTT
>15|-|TRBV7-2|many|TRBJ2-7
CASSLGGLSSYEQYF
TGTGCCAGCAGCTTAGGTGGACTAAGCTCCTACGAGCAGTACTTC
>15|TRBD2|TRBV15|many|TRBJ2-3
CATSSISGTLDTQYF
TGTGCCACCAGCAGTATCAGCGGGACGTTGGATACGCAGTATTTT
>13|-|TRBV15|many|TRBJ2-1
CATSRVPAREQFF
TGTGCCACCAGCAGGGTCCCTGCCAGGGAGCAGTTCTTC
>12|-|TRBV7-9|many|TRBJ2-7
CASSNGYFEQYF
TGTGCCAGCAGCAACGGTTATTTCGAGCAGTACTTC
>13|-|TRBV5-1|many|TRBJ1-1
CASSSSGETEAFF
TGCGCCAGCAGCTCCTCAGGGGAGACTGAAGCTTTCTTT
>14|-|TRBV5-1|many|TRBJ2-4
CASSSRPGANIQYF
TGCGCCAGCAGCTCCCGCCCGGGGGCCAACATTCAGTACTTC
>17|-|TRBV20-1|many|TRBJ2-5
CSARLPGPLVSQETQYF
TGCAGTGCTAGATTGCCGGGACCCCTCGTTTCCCAAGAGACCCAGTACTTC
>12|-|TRBV20-1|many|TRBJ2-7
CSARRPPYEQYF
TGCAGTGCTAGACGACCACCCTACGAGCAGTACTTC
>11|-|TRBV12-3/TRBV12-4|-|TRBJ2-1
CASSLGHEQFF
TGTGCCAGCAGTTTAGGACATGAGCAGTTCTTC
>14|-|TRBV23-1|few|TRBJ2-1
CASPTQSSYNEQFF
TGCGCCAGTCCGACCCAAAGCTCCTACAATGAGCAGTTCTTC
>16|-|TRBV27|many|TRBJ1-6
CASSKEGPIRNSPLHF
TGTGCCAGCAGCAAAGAGGGACCAATTCGGAATTCACCCCTCCACTTT
>15|TRBD2|TRBV30|many|TRBJ2-7
CAWSSLAGVLAEQYF
TGTGCCTGGAGTTCGCTAGCGGGAGTATTAGCCGAGCAGTACTTC
>15|-|TRBV10-1|many|TRBJ2-5
CASSESGTGKETQYF
TGCGCCAGCAGTGAGTCGGGGACCGGAAAGGAGACCCAGTACTTC
>15|TRBD2|TRBV9|-|TRBJ2-1
CASSVELAGDNEQFF
TGTGCCAGCAGCGTAGAACTAGCGGGGGATAATGAGCAGTTCTTC
>12|-|TRBV5-1|many|TRBJ2-3
CASSPVPDTQYF
TGCGCCAGCAGCCCGGTCCCAGATACGCAGTATTTT
>13|-|TRBV29-1|-|TRBJ1-1
CSVEQRANTEAFF
TGCAGCGTTGAGCAGCGAGCGAACACTGAAGCTTTCTTT
>14|TRBD2|TRBV5-1|many|TRBJ2-2
CASSRPLATGELFF
TGCGCCAGCAGCCGTCCACTAGCGACCGGGGAGCTGTTTTTT
>15|-|TRBV20-1|many|TRBJ2-5
CSASRSISSAETQYF
TGCAGTGCGAGCCGGAGCATATCGAGCGCAGAGACCCAGTACTTC
>17|TRBD2|TRBV6-2/TRBV6-3|many|TRBJ2-6
CASSSTQGGAGANVLTF
TGTGCCAGCAGTTCCACCCAGGGAGGGGCTGGGGCCAACGTCCTGACTTTC
>14|-|TRBV10-3|many|TRBJ2-1
CAAAGGRTYNEQFF
TGTGCCGCGGCTGGGGGAAGGACCTACAATGAGCAGTTCTTC
>15|TRBD1|TRBV5-1|many|TRBJ1-1
CASSSGGQMNTEAFF
TGCGCCAGCAGCTCGGGGGGACAGATGAACACTGAAGCTTTCTTT
>17|TRBD2|TRBV5-1|few|TRBJ2-2
CASSLALAGANTGELFF
TGCGCCAGCAGCTTGGCATTAGCGGGGGCGAACACCGGGGAGCTGTTTTTT
>15|-|TRBV9|many|TRBJ2-2
CASSLRGANTGELFF
TGTGCCAGCAGCCTTAGGGGGGCGAACACCGGGGAGCTGTTTTTT
>16|TRBD2|TRBV11-2|many|TRBJ2-2
CASSPGVAGFAGELFF
TGTGCCAGCAGCCCAGGAGTAGCGGGGTTTGCCGGGGAGCTGTTTTTT
>14|TRBD1|TRBV29-1|few|TRBJ1-1
CSVGGGQGGTEAFF
TGCAGCGTTGGTGGGGGGCAGGGGGGCACTGAAGCTTTCTTT